The 17 T cell receptor beta chains presented below share a single source sample, sequenced in a study of blood T cell repertoires in COVID-19. The table came from immunoSEQ multiplex PCR; TCRdb's copy has only in-frame clones and leaves some out. This repertoire shows 30,000 to 35,000 clones, over 85% found once; its top ten account for about 5%. The sequencing sample was made of peripheral blood. The receptors originated from a human donor in a cohort sampled during active COVID-19.

The genes are TRBV11-2 and TRBJ2-7; D gene unclear. Trimming stripped 5 bases from V and 0 bases from J, with 5 bases between. The germline V gene encodes CDR1 SGHAT and CDR2 FQNNGV. CDR3 length: 12 amino acids. CDR3 residues: CASSHNSYEQYF. CDR3 sequence (DNA): TGTGCCAGCAGCCACAACTCCTACGAGCAGTACTTC.

This chain uses TRBV5-4 with TRBJ2-7, with TRBD1 matching over 7 bases. The CDR3 covers 15 residues. V trimming: 4 bases; J trimming: 6 bases; junction bases outside the gene matches: 13. Germline V gene data show CDR1 as SGHNT and CDR2 as YYREEE (reference sequence). The CDR3 nucleotides are TGTGCCAGCAGCCCTGACAGGGTTGGAACCGGCGAGCAGTACTTC. Protein product: CASSPDRVGTGEQYF.

This clone was seen a single time. The V gene is TRBV28, the J gene TRBJ2-1; 14 nucleotides align to TRBD2. Per the germline V gene, CDR1 is MDHEN and CDR2 is SYDVKM. V trimming: 6 bases; J trimming: 7 bases; junction bases outside the gene matches: 8. The CDR3 loop spans 16 amino acids. CDR3 DNA: TGTGCCAGCAGCCGGGGGACTAGCGGGGGAGGGAATGAGCAGTTCTTC. It specifies CASSRGTSGGGNEQFF.

This chain links TRBV6-5 with TRBJ2-7; 11 nucleotides line up with TRBD2. Germline loops: CDR1 MNHEY, CDR2 SVGAGI. The trim removed 6 bases at V and 0 bases at J, leaving 4 bases unmatched. The CDR3 sequence is 15 residues long. This chain's CDR3 is CASRIAGGYSYEQYF. The CDR3 coding sequence is TGTGCCAGCAGGATAGCGGGGGGGTACTCCTACGAGCAGTACTTC.

This clone was seen a handful of times. The chain recombines TRBV6-2 or TRBV6-3 with TRBJ2-7, with D hard to call. Germline lookup yields CDR1 MNHEY and CDR2 SVGEGT. V shed 2 bases and J shed 6 bases, with 11 bases lying between them. The CDR3 is 13 amino acids. This chain's CDR3 is CASSYVRLGEQYF. The CDR3 DNA is TGTGCCAGCAGTTACGTCAGGTTAGGCGAGCAGTACTTC.

The gene calls are TRBV7-8 and TRBJ2-1; D unclear. This CDR3 has 14 amino acids. Looked up from germline, CDR1 is SGHVS and CDR2 is FQNEAQ. The V end was cut by 7 bases, the J end by 6 bases, with 16 bases between. The CDR3 reads CASTPVGLFNEQFF. The CDR3 nucleotides are TGTGCCAGCACCCCGGTTGGGCTGTTCAATGAGCAGTTCTTC.

The chain couples TRBV4-1 to TRBJ1-6, with 11 bases lining up with TRBD1. The CDR3 runs 18 residues. Trimming removed 1 base from V and 1 base from J; junction bases left unmatched: 3. CDR1 and CDR2 (germline): MGHRA, YSYEKL. CDR3 DNA: TGCGCCAGCAGCCAAGGGACAGGGGGCATTTCCTATAATTCACCCCTCCACTTT. Translating gives CASSQGTGGISYNSPLHF.

The chain has TRBV6-5 and TRBJ1-5; D remains unclear. CDR1 is MNHEY and CDR2 is SVGAGI in the germline V gene. The V gene lost 6 bases and the J gene lost 6 bases, with 12 bases spanning the gap. This CDR3 region has 13 residues. The CDR3 loop reads CASSITTTQPQHF. The CDR3 region has the DNA TGTGCCAGCAGCATAACTACCACTCAGCCCCAGCATTTT.

This chain links TRBV12-5 with TRBJ2-7; D possibly corresponds to TRBD2 (5 bases). The CDR3 runs 14 residues. V dropped 8 bases and J dropped 1 base, with 15 bases sitting between them. Germline-derived CDR1 and CDR2 are LGHNT and FRNRAP. In DNA form, the CDR3 reads TGTGCTAGTAGCCCAGCGGCGATTTCCTACGAGCAGTACTTC. Its translation is CASSPAAISYEQYF.

This clone was recorded only once. CDR3 coding DNA: TGCGCCAGCAGCCAATTTCCCGGGACAGAGCAGTTCTTC. Translation gives CASSQFPGTEQFF. The rearrangement uses TRBV4-1 and TRBJ2-1, with D possibly TRBD1 on 6 matching bases. CDR3 length equals 13 residues. V gave up 2 bases and J gave up 10 bases, with 12 bases separating them. Germline CDR1 is MGHRA and CDR2 is YSYEKL.

The V call is TRBV7-9, the J call TRBJ2-7; TRBD2 agrees at 7 bases. Looked up from germline, CDR1 is SEHNR and CDR2 is FQNEAQ (reference sequence). The CDR3 runs to 13 residues. J was trimmed by 3 bases and V by 2 bases; bases with no gene match: 1. The CDR3 coding sequence is TGTGCCAGCAGCTTATCGGGGGGCTACGAGCAGTACTTC. The encoded protein is CASSLSGGYEQYF.

The chain recombines TRBV6-1 with TRBJ1-1; D is possibly TRBD1 (5 bases). Deletions cut 2 bases from V and 3 bases from J, with 7 bases between. From germline, CDR1 is MNHNS and CDR2 SASEGT. There are 13 residues in the CDR3. The CDR3 loop is CASSERGYTEAFF. The CDR3 DNA sequence: TGTGCCAGCAGTGAAAGGGGTTACACTGAAGCTTTCTTT.

V gene TRBV12-3 or TRBV12-4 combines with J gene TRBJ2-7, with unresolved D. CDR3 length: 12 amino acids. Trimming took 5 bases from V and 3 from J, leaving 8 bases between them. The CDR3 bases are TGTGCCAGCAGTGACTCCTTCTACGAGCAGTACTTC. Its protein product is CASSDSFYEQYF.

The chain carries TRBV19 and TRBJ1-5; a weak D match, TRBD1 (5 bases). CDR3 length equals 21 residues. The V end was cut by 0 bases, the J end by 1 base, with 25 bases between. Germline V gene sequence: CDR1 LNHDA, CDR2 SQIVND (reference sequence). CDR3 in DNA: TGTGCCAGTAGTATAGAAGGACATGTGGGATTTACCGGTATAAGCAATCAGCCCCAGCATTTT. This codes for CASSIEGHVGFTGISNQPQHF.

The V and J genes are TRBV9 and TRBJ2-2; D is possibly TRBD2 (5 bases). In germline, CDR1 is SGDLS, CDR2 YYNGEE. The V end was cut by 0 bases, the J end by 4 bases, with 10 bases between. The CDR3 extends over 15 amino acids. CDR3 in amino acids: CASSVGDAGTGELFF. DNA for the CDR3: TGTGCCAGCAGCGTAGGGGATGCGGGCACCGGGGAGCTGTTTTTT.

This sequence joins TRBV7-8 and TRBJ1-1; possible D gene TRBD1, 5 bases. CDR3 length: 15 residues. Germline V gene sequence: CDR1 SGHVS, CDR2 FQNEAQ. V lost 4 bases to trimming and J lost 0 bases, with 12 bases between them. This chain's CDR3 is CASSSTRTLNTEAFF. As DNA, the CDR3 is TGTGCCAGCAGCTCGACCCGGACATTGAACACTGAAGCTTTCTTT.

The rearrangement uses TRBV30 and TRBJ1-2; 7 positions agree with TRBD1. The V gene end was trimmed by 6 bases and the J gene end by 5 bases; junction bases not matched to a gene: 9. This CDR3 comprises 13 residues. Germline V CDR1 and CDR2: GTSNPN, SVGIG (reference sequence). CDR3 DNA: TGTGCCTGCGAACAGGGGCGCGGGTATGGCTACACCTTC. It yields the protein CACEQGRGYGYTF.